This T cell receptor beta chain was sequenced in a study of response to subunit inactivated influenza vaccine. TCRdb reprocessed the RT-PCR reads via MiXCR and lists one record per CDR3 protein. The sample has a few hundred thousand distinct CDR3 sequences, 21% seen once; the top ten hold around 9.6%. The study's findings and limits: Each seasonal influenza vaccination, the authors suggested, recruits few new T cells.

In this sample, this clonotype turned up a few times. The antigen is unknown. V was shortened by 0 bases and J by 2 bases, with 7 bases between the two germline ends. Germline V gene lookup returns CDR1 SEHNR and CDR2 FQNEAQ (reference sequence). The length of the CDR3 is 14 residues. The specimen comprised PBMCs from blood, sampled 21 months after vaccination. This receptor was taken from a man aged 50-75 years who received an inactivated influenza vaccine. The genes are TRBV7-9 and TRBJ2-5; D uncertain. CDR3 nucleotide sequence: TGTGCCAGCAGCTTAGCCAGCCAGCAAGAGACCCAGTACTTC. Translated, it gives CASSLASQQETQYF.